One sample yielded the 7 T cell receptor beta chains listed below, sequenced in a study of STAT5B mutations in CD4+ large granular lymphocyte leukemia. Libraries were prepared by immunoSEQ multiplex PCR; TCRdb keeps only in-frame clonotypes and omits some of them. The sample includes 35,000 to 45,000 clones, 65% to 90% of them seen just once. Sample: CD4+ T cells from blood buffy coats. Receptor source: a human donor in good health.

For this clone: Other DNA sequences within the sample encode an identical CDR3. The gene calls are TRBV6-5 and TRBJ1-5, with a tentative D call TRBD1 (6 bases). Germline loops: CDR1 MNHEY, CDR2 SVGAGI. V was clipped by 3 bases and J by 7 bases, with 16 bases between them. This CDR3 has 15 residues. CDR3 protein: CASSYTTGSDQPQHF. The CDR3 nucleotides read TGTGCCAGCAGTTATACGACAGGTTCTGACCAGCCCCAGCATTTT.

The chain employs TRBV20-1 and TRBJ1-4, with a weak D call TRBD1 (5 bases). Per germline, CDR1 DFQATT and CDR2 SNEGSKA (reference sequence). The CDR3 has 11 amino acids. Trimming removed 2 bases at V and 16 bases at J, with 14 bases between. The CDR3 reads CSARRETERFF. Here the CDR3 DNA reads TGCAGTGCTAGAAGGGAGACAGAAAGGTTTTTT.

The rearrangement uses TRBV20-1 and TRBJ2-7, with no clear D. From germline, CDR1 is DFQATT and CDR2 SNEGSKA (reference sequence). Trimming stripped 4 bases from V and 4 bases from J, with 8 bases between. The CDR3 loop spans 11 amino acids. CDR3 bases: TGCAGTGCTACAGAACTGTACGAGCAGTACTTC. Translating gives CSATELYEQYF.

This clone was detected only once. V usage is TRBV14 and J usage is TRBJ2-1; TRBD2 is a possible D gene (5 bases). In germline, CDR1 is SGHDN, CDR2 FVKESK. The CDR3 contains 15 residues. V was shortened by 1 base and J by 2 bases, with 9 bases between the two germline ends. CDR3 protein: CASSQVGVPYNEQFF. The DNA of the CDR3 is TGTGCCAGCAGCCAAGTGGGAGTCCCCTACAATGAGCAGTTCTTC.

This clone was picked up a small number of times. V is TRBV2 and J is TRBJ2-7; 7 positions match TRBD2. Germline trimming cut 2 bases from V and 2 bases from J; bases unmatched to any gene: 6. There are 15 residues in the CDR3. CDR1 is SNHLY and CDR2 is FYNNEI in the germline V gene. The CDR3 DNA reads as TGTGCCAGCAGTGAACGCGCGGGAGTGGCCTACGAGCAGTACTTC. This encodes CASSERAGVAYEQYF.

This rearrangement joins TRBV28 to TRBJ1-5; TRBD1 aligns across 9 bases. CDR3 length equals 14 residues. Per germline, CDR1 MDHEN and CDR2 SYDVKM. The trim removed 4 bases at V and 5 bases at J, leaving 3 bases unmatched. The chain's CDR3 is CASSSGTGHQPQHF. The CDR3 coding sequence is TGTGCCAGCAGTTCAGGGACAGGGCATCAGCCCCAGCATTTT.

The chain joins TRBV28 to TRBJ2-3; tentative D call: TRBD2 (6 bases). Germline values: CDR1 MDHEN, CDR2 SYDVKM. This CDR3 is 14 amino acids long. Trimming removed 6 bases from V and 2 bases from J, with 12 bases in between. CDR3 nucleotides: TGTGCCAGCAGGAGCGGAGGGAACACAGATACGCAGTATTTT. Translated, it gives CASRSGGNTDTQYF.